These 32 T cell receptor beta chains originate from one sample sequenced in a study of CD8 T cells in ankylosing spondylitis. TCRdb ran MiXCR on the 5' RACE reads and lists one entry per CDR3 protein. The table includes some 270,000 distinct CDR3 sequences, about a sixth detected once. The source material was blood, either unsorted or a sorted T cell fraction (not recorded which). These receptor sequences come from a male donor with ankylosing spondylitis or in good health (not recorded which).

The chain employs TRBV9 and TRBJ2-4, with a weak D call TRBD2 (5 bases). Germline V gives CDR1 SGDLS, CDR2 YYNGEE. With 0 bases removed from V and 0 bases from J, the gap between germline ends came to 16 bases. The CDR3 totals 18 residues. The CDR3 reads CASSVDLADGVAKNIQYF. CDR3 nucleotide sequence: TGTGCCAGCAGCGTAGATCTAGCCGATGGGGTAGCCAAAAACATTCAGTACTTC.

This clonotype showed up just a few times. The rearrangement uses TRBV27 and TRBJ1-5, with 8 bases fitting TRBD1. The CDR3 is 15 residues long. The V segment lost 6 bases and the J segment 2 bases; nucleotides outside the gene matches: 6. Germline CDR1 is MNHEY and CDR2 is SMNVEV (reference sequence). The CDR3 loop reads CASSGTGFGNQPQHF. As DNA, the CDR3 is TGTGCCAGCAGCGGGACAGGCTTTGGCAATCAGCCCCAGCATTTT.

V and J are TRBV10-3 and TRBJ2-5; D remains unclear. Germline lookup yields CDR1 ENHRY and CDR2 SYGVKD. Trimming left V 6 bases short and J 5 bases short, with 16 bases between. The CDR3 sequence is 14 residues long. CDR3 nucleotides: TGTGCCATCAGATCGGACCTGGGGATGGAGACCCAGTACTTC. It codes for CAIRSDLGMETQYF.

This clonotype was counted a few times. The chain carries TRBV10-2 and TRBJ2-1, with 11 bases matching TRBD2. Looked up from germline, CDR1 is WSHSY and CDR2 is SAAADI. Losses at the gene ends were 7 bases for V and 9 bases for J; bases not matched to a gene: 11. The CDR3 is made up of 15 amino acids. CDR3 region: CASTEGLAGGGEQFF. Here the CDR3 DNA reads TGCGCCAGCACCGAGGGGCTAGCGGGAGGCGGTGAGCAGTTCTTC.

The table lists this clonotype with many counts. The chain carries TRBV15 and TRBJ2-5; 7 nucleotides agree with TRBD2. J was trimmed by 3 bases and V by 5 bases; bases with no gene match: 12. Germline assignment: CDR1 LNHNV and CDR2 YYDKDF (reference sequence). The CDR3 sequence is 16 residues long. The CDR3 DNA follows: TGTGCCACCAGCGTAAGACCCGGGACTAAAAAAGAGACCCAGTACTTC. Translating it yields CATSVRPGTKKETQYF.

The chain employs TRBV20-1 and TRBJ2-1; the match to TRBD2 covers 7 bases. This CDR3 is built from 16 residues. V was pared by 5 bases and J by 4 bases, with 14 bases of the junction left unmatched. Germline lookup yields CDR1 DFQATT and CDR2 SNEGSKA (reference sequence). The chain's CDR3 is CSASGHMSGVYNEQFF. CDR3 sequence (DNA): TGCAGTGCTTCCGGACATATGAGCGGGGTATACAATGAGCAGTTCTTC.

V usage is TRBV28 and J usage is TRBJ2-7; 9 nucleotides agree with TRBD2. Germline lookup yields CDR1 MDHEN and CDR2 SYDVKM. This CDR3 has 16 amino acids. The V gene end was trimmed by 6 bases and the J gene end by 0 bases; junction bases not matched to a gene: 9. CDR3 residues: CASSPRLADSSYEQYF. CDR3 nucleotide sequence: TGTGCCAGCAGCCCTCGACTAGCGGATAGCTCCTACGAGCAGTACTTC.

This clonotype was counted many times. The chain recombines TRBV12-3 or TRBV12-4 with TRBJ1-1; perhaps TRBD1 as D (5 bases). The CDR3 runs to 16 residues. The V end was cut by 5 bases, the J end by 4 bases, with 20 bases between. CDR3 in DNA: TGTGCCAGCAGTCCCCGGGACCGCGCGGAGTCCACTGAAGCTTTCTTT. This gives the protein CASSPRDRAESTEAFF.

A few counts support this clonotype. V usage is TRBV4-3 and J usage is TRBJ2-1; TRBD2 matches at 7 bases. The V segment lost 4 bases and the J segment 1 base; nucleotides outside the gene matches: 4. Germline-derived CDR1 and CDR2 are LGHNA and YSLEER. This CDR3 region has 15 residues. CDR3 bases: TGCGCCAGCAGCCTCGCGGGACTATCCTACAATGAGCAGTTCTTC. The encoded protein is CASSLAGLSYNEQFF.

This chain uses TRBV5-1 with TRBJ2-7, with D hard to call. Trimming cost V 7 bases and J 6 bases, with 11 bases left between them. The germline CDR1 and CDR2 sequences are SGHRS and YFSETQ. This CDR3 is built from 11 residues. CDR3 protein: CASQAPSEQYF. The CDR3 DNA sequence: TGCGCCAGCCAAGCTCCAAGCGAGCAGTACTTC.

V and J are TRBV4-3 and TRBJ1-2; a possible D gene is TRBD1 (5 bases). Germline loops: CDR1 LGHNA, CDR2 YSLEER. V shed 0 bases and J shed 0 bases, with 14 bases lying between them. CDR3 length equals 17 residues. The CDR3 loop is CASSQDPDMGPNYGYTF. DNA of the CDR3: TGCGCCAGCAGCCAAGATCCGGACATGGGCCCTAACTATGGCTACACCTTC.

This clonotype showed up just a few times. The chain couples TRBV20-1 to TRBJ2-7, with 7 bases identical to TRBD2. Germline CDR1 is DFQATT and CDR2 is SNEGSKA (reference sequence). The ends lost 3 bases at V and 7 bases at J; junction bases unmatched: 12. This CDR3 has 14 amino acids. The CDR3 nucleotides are TGCAGTGCTAGGGCGCGGGAGCCCCTCGGAGAGCAGTACTTC. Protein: CSARAREPLGEQYF.

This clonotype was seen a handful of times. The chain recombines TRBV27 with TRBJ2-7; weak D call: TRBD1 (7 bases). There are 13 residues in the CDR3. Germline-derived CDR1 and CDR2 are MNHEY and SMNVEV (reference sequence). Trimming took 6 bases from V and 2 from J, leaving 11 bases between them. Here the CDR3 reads CASSRGTAYEQYF. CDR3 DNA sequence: TGTGCCAGCAGCCGCGGGACAGCCTACGAGCAGTACTTC.

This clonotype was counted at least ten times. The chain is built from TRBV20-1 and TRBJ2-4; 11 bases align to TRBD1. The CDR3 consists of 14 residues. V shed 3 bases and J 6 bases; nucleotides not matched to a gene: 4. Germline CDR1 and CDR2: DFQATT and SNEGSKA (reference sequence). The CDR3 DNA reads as TGCAGTGCTAGGGGGGACAGGGGGTCAAACATTCAGTACTTC. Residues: CSARGDRGSNIQYF.

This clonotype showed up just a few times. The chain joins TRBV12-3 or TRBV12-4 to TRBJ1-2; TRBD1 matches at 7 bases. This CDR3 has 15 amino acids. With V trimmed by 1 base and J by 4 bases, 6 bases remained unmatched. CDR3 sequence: CASSLGRGRGYGYTF. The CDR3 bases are TGTGCCAGCAGTTTAGGGAGGGGGCGCGGCTATGGCTACACCTTC.

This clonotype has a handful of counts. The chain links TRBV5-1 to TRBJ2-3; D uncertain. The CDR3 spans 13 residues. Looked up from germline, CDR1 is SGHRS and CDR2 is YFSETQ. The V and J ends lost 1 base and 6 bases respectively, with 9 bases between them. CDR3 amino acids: CASSLTDMDTQYF. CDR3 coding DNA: TGCGCCAGCAGCTTGACTGACATGGATACGCAGTATTTT.

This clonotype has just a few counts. The CDR3 nucleotides are TGTGCCAGCAGTTACTCGGTTGCCGGGATTAGCAATCAGCCCCAGCATTTT. Amino acid sequence: CASSYSVAGISNQPQHF. This chain connects TRBV6-2 or TRBV6-3 to TRBJ1-5; no definite D call. Germline CDR1 is MNHEY and CDR2 is SVGEGT. There are 17 residues in the CDR3. The V end was cut by 0 bases, the J end by 0 bases, with 12 bases between.

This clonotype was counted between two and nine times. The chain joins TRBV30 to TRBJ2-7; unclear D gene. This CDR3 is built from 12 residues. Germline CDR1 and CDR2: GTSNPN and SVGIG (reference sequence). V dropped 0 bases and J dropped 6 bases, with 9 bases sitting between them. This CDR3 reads CAWSVPTSEQYF. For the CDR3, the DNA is TGTGCCTGGAGTGTACCTACCTCCGAGCAGTACTTC.

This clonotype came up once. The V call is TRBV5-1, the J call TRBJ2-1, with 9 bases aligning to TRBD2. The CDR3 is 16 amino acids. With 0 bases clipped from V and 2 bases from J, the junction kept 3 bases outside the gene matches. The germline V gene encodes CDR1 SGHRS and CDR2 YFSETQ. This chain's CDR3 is CASSLVSSGTYNEQFF. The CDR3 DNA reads TGCGCCAGCAGCTTGGTTTCTAGCGGGACCTACAATGAGCAGTTCTTC.

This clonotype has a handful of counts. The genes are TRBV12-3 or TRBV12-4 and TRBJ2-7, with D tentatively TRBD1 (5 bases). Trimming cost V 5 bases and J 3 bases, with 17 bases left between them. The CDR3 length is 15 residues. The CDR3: CASSKIRQNDYEQYF. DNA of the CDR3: TGTGCCAGCAGTAAAATTAGACAGAACGACTACGAGCAGTACTTC.

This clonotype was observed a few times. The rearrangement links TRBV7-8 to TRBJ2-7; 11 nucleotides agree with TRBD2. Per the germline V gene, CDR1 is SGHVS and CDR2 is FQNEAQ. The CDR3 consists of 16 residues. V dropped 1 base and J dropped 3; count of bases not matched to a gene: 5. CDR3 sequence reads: CASSLVWTSGYYEQYF. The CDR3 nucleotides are TGTGCCAGCAGCTTAGTTTGGACTAGCGGGTACTACGAGCAGTACTTC.

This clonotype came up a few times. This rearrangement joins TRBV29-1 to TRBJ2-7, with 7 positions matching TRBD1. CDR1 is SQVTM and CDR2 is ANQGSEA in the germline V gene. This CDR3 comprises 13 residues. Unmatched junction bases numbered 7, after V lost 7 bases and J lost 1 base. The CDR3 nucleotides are TGCAGCGGAAAGACGACAGGGTCCTACGAGCAGTACTTC. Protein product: CSGKTTGSYEQYF.

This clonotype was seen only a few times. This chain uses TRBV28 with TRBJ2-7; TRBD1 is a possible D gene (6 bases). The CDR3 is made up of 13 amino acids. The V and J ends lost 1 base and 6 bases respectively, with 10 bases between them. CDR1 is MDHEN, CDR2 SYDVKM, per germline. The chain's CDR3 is CASSLSGQSEQYF. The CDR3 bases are TGTGCCAGCAGTTTATCTGGACAGAGCGAGCAGTACTTC.

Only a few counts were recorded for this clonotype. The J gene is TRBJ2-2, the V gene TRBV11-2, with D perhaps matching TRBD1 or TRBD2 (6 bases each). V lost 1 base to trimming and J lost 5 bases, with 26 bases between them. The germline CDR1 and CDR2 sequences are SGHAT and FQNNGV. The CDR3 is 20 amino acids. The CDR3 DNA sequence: TGTGCCAGCAGCTTAGTTAGGGCCTCCCTACTGGCGGGACAAACCGGGGAGCTGTTTTTT. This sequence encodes CASSLVRASLLAGQTGELFF.

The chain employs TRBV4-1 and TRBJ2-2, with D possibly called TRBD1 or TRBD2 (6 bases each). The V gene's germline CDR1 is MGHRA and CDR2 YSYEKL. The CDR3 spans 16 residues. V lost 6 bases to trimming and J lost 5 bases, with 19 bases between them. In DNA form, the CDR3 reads TGCGCCAGCAGGAACGCCGGAGGGGGTGTGACCGGGGAGCTGTTTTTT. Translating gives CASRNAGGGVTGELFF.

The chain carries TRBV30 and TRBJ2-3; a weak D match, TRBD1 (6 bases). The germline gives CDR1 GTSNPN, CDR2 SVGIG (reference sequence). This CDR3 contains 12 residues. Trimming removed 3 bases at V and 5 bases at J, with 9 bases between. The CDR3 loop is CAWSLQGDTQYF. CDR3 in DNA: TGTGCCTGGAGCCTACAGGGAGATACGCAGTATTTT.

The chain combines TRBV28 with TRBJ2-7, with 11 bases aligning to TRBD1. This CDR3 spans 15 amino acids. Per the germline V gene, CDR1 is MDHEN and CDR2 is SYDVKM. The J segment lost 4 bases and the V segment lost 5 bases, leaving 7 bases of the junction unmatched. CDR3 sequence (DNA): TGTGCCAGCAGTAACCTCGGGACAGGGGGATACGAGCAGTACTTC. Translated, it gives CASSNLGTGGYEQYF. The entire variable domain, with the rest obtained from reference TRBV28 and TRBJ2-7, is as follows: DVKVTQSSRYLVKRTGEKVFLECVQDMDHENMFWYRQDPGLGLRLIYFSYDVKMKEKGDIPEGYSVSREKKERFSLILESASTNQTSMYLCASSNLGTGGYEQYFGPGTRLTVT.

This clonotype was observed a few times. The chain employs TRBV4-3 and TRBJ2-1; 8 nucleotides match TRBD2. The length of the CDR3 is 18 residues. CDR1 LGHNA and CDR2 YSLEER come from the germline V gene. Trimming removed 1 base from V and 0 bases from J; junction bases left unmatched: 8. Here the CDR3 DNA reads TGCGCCAGCAGCCAAGTTCTAGCGGGTGCAAGCTCCTACAATGAGCAGTTCTTC. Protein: CASSQVLAGASSYNEQFF.

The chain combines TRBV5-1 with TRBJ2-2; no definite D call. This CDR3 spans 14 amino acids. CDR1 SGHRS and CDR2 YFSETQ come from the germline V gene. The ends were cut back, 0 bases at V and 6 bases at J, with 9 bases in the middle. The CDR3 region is CASSLAVGSGELFF. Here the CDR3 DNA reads TGCGCCAGCAGCTTGGCCGTGGGTTCCGGGGAGCTGTTTTTT.

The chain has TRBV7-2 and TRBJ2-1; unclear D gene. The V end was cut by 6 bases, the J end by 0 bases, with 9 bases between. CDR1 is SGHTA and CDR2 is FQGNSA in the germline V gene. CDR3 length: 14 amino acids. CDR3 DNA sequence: TGTGCCAGCAGTCAGTATAGCTCCTACAATGAGCAGTTCTTC. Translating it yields CASSQYSSYNEQFF.

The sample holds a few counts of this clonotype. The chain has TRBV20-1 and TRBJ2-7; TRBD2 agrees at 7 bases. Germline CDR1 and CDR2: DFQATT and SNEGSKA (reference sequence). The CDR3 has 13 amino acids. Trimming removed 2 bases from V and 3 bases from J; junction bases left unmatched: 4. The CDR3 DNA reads TGCAGTGCTAGATACCTAGCGGACTACGAGCAGTACTTC. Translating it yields CSARYLADYEQYF.

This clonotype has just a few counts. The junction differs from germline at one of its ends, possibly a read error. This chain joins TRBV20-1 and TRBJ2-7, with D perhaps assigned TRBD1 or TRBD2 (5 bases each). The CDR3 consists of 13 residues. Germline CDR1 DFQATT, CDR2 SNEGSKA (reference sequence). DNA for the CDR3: TGCAGTGCCAGAGGGGCCGATTCCTACGAGCAGTACTTC. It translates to CSARGADSYEQYF.